Listed below are T cell receptor beta chains from one sample, sequenced in a study of T cell repertoires in aging, cancer and after chemotherapy. TCRdb recomputed calls from the multiplex PCR reads with MiXCR, one row per CDR3 protein. The repertoire holds around 2,400 distinct CDR3 sequences, with roughly 25% as singletons. Input material: blood. The receptors shown here come from a human donor with a solid tumor. Both conserved end residues are part of each CDR3. Only part of the rows carry a size: once, few, many, or a class if the clone is expanded.

NA	TRBJ2-2	TRBV9	CASSVDQNTGELFF
NA	TRBJ1-1	TRBV14	CASSQWTEAFF
medium-sized	TRBJ1-6	TRBV6-5	CASGQGTYNSPLHF
NA	TRBJ1-1	TRBV6-1	CASSEARGAPTKLNTEAFF
few	TRBJ1-1	TRBV19	CASSLQDRSEAFF
medium-sized	TRBJ1-5	TRBV19	CASSMRTGVDNQPQHF
few	TRBJ1-5	TRBV18	CASSGFGVGGNQPQHF
NA	TRBJ2-5	TRBV28	CASAMTSGGQETQYF
NA	TRBJ2-7	TRBV24-1	CATSDFNRAYEQYF
NA	TRBJ1-5	TRBV18	CASSPVGANQPQHF
NA	TRBJ1-6	TRBV11-2	CASSLLSAGSSYNSPLHF
once	TRBJ2-1	TRBV5-1	CASTADNSVPDEQFF
NA	TRBJ1-1	TRBV5-6	CASSLVNTEAFF
large	TRBJ2-7	TRBV6-1	CASSRGEAPDEQYF
NA	TRBJ2-5	TRBV19	CASSMGGQMQETQYF
few	TRBJ2-7	TRBV29-1	CSGGGGAAGEQYF
NA	TRBJ1-2	TRBV4-2	CASTPGQGQNYGYTF
NA	TRBJ2-1	TRBV5-1	CASSLEWGTGDEQFF
medium-sized	TRBJ2-7	TRBV7-9	CASSLSSLPWAQYF
NA	TRBJ1-5	TRBV30	CAWSVRGQGFEPQHF
NA	TRBJ1-2	TRBV18	CASSQLLTQGYTF
medium-sized	TRBJ2-1	TRBV30	CAWSVRGRSSYNEQFF
NA	TRBJ1-5	TRBV6-6	CASTDNRGAPNQPQHF
NA	TRBJ2-6	TRBV6-5	CASGEVNSGANVLTF
large	TRBJ1-2	TRBV20-1	CSARDLSYGYTF
large	TRBJ2-7	TRBV6-6	CASNYRDRYEQYF
medium-sized	TRBJ2-5	TRBV6-1	CASSTGGAKTQYF
few	TRBJ1-1	TRBV12-3/TRBV12-4	CASSLWSQNTEAFF
NA	TRBJ1-1	TRBV14	CASSQAAYTEAFF
large	TRBJ2-7	TRBV7-6	CASSLGPLSSYEQYF
NA	TRBJ2-1	TRBV5-4	CASSRGQGRGVEQFF
large	TRBJ2-3	TRBV6-1	CASSEAAGSTDTQYF
few	TRBJ2-7	TRBV6-5	CASSRDRGQYEQYF
NA	TRBJ2-5	TRBV20-1	CSARVGDSQETQYF
few	TRBJ2-1	TRBV6-2/TRBV6-3	CASSLKGGTYNEQFF
few	TRBJ1-1	TRBV18	CASSQGVGDTEAFF
NA	TRBJ2-1	TRBV7-2	CASSRLSFRGGAEQFF
medium-sized	TRBJ1-6	TRBV19	CASRNFGWAPLHF
NA	TRBJ2-7	TRBV18	CASSPRGVYSEFNYEHYF
NA	TRBJ2-1	TRBV28	CASSLGTSGRKGNEQFF
NA	TRBJ1-1	TRBV19	CASSIGTANTEAFF
NA	TRBJ2-1	TRBV20-1	CSAPLGGRGNEQFF
medium-sized	TRBJ2-6	TRBV6-2/TRBV6-3	CAGGSGANVLTF
NA	TRBJ1-3	TRBV7-9	CASSSGKAGSGNTIYF
NA	TRBJ2-1	TRBV6-1	CASKPSQYNEQFF
medium-sized	TRBJ2-4	TRBV6-5	CASSADRGQENIQYF
NA	TRBJ2-3	TRBV6-5	CASRSPGPGDEDTQYF
NA	TRBJ2-5	TRBV15	CATSRGSAALGETQYF
few	TRBJ2-3	TRBV7-9	CASSPRGTDTQYF
NA	TRBJ1-1	TRBV10-3	CAIRGHLNTEAFF
few	TRBJ2-7	TRBV5-1	CASSLAETSGTYEQYF
large	TRBJ1-2	TRBV6-5	CASSWGPLRTGNGYTF
few	TRBJ1-1	TRBV27	CASSNLQGWNTEAFF
NA	TRBJ1-2	TRBV20-1	CSALDRVGGYTF
large	TRBJ2-1	TRBV7-3	CASSQQGSSYNEQFF